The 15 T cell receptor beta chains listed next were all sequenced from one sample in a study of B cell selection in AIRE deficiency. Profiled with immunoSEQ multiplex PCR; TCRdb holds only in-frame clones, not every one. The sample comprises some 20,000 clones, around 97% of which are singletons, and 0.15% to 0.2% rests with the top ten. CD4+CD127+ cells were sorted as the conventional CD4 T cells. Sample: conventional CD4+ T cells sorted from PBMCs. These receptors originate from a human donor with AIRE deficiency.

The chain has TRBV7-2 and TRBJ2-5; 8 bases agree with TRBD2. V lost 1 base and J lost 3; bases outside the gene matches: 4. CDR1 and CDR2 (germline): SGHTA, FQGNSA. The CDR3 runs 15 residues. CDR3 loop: CASSLVSLAEETQYF. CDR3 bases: TGTGCCAGCAGCTTAGTTTCACTAGCGGAAGAGACCCAGTACTTC.

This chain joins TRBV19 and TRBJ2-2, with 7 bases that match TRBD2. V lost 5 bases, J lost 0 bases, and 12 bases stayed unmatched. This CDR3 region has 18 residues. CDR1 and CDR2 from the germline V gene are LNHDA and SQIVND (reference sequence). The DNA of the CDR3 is TGTGCCAGTAGTGAGACCGGGACTACCTTCGCGAACACCGGGGAGCTGTTTTTT. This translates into CASSETGTTFANTGELFF.

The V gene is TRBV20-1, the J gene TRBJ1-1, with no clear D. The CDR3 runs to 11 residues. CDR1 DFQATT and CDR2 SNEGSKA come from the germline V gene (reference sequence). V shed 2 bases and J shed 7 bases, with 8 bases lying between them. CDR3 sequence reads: CSARFAGEAFF. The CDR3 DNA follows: TGCAGTGCTAGATTCGCAGGTGAAGCTTTCTTT.

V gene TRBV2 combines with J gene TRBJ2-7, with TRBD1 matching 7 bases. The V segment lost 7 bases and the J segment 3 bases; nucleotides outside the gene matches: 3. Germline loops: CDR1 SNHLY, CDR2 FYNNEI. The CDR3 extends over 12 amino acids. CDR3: CASMTGSYEQYF. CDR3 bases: TGTGCCAGCATGACAGGGAGCTACGAGCAGTACTTC. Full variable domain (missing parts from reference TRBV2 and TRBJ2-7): EPEVTQTPSHQVTQMGQEVILRCVPISNHLYFYWYRQILGQKVEFLVSFYNNEISEKSEIFDDQFSVERPDGSNFTLKIRSTKLEDSAMYFCASMTGSYEQYFGPGTRLTVT.

DNA for the CDR3: TGTGCCTGGAGCCCTACTAGGACTTCAACTAATGAAAAACTGTTTTTT. Translating it yields CAWSPTRTSTNEKLFF. The chain is built from TRBV30 and TRBJ1-4; D remains unclear. Trimming removed 3 bases from V and 0 bases from J, with 14 bases in between. CDR3 length: 16 amino acids. CDR1 and CDR2 from the germline V gene are GTSNPN and SVGIG (reference sequence).

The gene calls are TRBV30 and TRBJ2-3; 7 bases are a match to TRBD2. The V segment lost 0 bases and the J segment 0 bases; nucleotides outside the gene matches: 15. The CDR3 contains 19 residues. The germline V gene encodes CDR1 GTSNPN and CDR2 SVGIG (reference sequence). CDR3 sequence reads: CAWSVSFRLAETSTDTQYF. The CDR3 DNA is TGTGCCTGGAGTGTAAGTTTTAGGCTAGCGGAGACTAGCACAGATACGCAGTATTTT.

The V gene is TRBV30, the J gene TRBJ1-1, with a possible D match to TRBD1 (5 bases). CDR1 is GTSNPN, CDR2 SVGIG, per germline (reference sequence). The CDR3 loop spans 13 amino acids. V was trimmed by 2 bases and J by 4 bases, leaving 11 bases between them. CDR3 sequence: CAWSLVGVTEAFF. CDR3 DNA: TGTGCCTGGAGTTTGGTAGGGGTCACTGAAGCTTTCTTT.

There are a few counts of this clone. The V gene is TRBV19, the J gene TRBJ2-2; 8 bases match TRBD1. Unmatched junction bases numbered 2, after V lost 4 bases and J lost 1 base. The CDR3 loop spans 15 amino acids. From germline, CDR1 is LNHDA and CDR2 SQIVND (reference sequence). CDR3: CASSKDRGNTGELFF. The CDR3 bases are TGTGCCAGTAGTAAAGACAGGGGGAACACCGGGGAGCTGTTTTTT.

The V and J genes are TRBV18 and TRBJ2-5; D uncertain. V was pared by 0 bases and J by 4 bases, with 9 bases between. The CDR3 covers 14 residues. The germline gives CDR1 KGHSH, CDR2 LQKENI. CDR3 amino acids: CASSPPGFGETQYF. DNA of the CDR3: TGTGCCAGCTCACCACCGGGCTTCGGAGAGACCCAGTACTTC.

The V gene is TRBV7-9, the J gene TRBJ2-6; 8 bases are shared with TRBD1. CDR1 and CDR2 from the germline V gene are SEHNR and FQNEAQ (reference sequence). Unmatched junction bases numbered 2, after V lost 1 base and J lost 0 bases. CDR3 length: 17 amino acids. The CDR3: CASSLGTGSSGANVLTF. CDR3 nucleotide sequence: TGTGCCAGCAGCTTAGGGACAGGGAGCTCTGGGGCCAACGTCCTGACTTTC.

The chain's CDR3 is CASSLQGGAQSYEQYF. In DNA form, the CDR3 reads TGTGCCAGCAGCTTACAGGGGGGGGCGCAATCCTACGAGCAGTACTTC. This chain joins TRBV7-2 and TRBJ2-7; D is perhaps TRBD1 or TRBD2 (7 bases each). This CDR3 has 16 residues. Germline values: CDR1 SGHTA, CDR2 FQGNSA. Trimming removed 2 bases from V and 1 base from J, with 15 bases in between.

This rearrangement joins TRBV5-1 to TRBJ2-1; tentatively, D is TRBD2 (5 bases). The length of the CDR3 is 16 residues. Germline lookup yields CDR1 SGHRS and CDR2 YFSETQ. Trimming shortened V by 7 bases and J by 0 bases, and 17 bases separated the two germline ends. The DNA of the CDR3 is TGCGCCAGCGCACTAGATCCATATCGCTCCTACAATGAGCAGTTCTTC. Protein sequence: CASALDPYRSYNEQFF.

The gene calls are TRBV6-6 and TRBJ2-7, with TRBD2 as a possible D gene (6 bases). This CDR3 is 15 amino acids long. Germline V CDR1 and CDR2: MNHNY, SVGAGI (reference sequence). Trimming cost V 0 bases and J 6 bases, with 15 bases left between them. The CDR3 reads CASSYSREGVTEQYF. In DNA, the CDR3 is TGTGCCAGCAGTTACTCGCGGGAAGGGGTCACCGAGCAGTACTTC.

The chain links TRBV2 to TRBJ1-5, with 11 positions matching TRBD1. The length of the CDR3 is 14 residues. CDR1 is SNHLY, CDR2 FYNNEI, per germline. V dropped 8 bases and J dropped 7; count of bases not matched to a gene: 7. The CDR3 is CASSAGQGVQPQHF. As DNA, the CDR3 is TGTGCCAGCTCCGCGGGACAGGGGGTACAGCCCCAGCATTTT.

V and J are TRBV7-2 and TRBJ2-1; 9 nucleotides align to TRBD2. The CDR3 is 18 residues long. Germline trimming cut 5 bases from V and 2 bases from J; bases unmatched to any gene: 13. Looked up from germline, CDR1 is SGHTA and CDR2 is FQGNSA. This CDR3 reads CASSPAGAGGRPYNEQFF. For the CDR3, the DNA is TGTGCCAGCAGCCCGGCTGGAGCGGGAGGCCGCCCCTACAATGAGCAGTTCTTC.